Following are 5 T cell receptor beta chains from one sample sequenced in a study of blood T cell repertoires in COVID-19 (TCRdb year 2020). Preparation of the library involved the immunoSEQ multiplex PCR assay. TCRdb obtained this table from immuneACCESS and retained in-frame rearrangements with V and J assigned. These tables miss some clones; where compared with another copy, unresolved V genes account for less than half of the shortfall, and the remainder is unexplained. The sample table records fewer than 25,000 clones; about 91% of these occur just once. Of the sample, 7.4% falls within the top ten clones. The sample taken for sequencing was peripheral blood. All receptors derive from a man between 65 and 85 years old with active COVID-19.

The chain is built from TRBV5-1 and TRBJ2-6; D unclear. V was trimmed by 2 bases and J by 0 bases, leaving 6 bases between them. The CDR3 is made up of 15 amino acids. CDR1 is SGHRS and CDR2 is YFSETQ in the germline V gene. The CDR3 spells CASSFQISGANVLTF. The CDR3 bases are TGCGCCAGCAGCTTCCAAATCTCTGGGGCCAACGTCCTGACTTTC.

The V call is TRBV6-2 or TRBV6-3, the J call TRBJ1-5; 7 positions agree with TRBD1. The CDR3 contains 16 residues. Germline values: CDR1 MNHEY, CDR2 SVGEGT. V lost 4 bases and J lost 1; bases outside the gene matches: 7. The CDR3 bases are TGTGCCAGCAGTTTCTTCGACAGGGTAAGCAATCAGCCCCAGCATTTT. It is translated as CASSFFDRVSNQPQHF.

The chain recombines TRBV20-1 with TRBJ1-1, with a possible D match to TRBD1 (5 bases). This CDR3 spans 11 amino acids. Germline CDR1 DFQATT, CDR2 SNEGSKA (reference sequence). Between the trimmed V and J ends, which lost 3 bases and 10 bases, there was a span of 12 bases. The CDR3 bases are TGCAGTGCTAGGGGGCAGGCCTTAGCTTTCTTT. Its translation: CSARGQALAFF.

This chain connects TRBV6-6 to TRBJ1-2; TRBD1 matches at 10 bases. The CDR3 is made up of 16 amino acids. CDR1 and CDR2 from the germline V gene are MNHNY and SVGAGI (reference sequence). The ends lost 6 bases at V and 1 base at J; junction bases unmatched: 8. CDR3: CASSPRGTGDNYGYTF. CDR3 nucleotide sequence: TGTGCCAGCAGCCCTCGGGGGACAGGGGATAACTATGGCTACACCTTC.

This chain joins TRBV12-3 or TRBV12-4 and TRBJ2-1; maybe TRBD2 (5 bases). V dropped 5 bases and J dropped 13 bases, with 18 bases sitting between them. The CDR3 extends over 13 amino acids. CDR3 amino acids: CASSATQDFDQFF. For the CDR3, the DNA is TGTGCCAGCAGTGCCACCCAGGACTTTGATCAGTTCTTC.